This TCR beta chain was obtained from a study of T-cell memory formation after mild COVID-19. Study overall: In these data, TCR clusters were largely donor specific.

The CDR3 extends over 13 amino acids. Per the germline V gene, CDR1 is WSHSY and CDR2 is SAAADI. With 10 bases clipped from V and 4 bases from J, the junction kept 10 bases outside the gene matches. TCRdb ran MiXCR on the 5' RACE reads and lists one entry per CDR3 protein. The data hold 190,000 or so distinct CDR3 sequences, with about a fifth observed a single time. V is TRBV10-2 and J is TRBJ2-7, with 7 bases identical to TRBD2. The receptor was derived from an adult woman who had mild COVID-19 (a few samples of this study predate the infection). Cell type and time point are not known. The sample comprised PBMCs or a T cell subset sorted from them (not recorded which). The CDR3 DNA sequence: TGCGCCACCTCTAGCGGTACCCAGTACGAGCAGTACTTC. Amino acids: CATSSGTQYEQYF.